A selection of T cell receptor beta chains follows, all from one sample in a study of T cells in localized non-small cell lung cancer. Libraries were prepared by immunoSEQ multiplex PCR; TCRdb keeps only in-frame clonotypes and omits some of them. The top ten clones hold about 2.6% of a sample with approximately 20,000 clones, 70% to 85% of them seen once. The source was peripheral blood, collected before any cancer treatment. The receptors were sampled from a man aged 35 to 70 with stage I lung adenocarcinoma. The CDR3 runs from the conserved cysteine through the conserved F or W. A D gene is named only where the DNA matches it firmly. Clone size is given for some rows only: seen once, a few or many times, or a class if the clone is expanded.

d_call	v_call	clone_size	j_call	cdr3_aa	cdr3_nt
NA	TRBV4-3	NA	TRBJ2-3	CASSQGGQPHTDTQYF	TGCGCCAGCAGCCAGGGGGGACAGCCCCACACAGATACGCAGTATTTT
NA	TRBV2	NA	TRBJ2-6	CASTRQLSGANVLTF	TGTGCCAGCACCCGCCAGCTTTCTGGGGCCAACGTCCTGACTTTC
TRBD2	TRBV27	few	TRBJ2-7	CASRPRGGGSYEQYF	TGTGCCAGCAGGCCCCGCGGGGGAGGCTCCTACGAGCAGTACTTC
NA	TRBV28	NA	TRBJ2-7	CASSLMGSGYEQYF	TGTGCCAGCAGTTTAATGGGCAGTGGGTACGAGCAGTACTTC
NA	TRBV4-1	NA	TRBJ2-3	CASSQNPRGDTDTQYF	TGCGCCAGCAGCCAGAACCCAAGGGGAGACACAGATACGCAGTATTTT
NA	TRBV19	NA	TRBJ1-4	CASSDTGATNEKLFF	TGTGCCAGTAGTGATACAGGAGCAACTAATGAAAAACTGTTTTTT
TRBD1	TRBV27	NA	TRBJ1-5	CASSMGQGNQPQHF	TGTGCCAGCTCTATGGGACAGGGAAATCAGCCCCAGCATTTT
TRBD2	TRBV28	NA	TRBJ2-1	CASSPRTSPSVNEQFF	TGTGCCAGCAGTCCCCGGACTAGTCCATCTGTCAATGAGCAGTTCTTC
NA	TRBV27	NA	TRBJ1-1	CASSLAMNTEAFF	TGTGCCAGCAGTTTAGCCATGAACACTGAAGCTTTCTTT
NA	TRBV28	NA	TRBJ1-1	CASSLGAVNTEAFF	TGTGCCAGCAGTTTGGGGGCGGTGAACACTGAAGCTTTCTTT
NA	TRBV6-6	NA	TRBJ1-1	CASSSRPENTEAFF	TGTGCCAGCAGTTCCCGACCCGAGAACACTGAAGCTTTCTTT
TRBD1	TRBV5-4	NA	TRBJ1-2	CASSLAGGQGMFYGYTF	TGTGCCAGCAGCTTGGCCGGGGGACAGGGCATGTTCTATGGCTACACCTTC
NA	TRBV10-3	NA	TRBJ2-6	CAISESYGSGANVLTF	TGTGCCATCAGTGAGTCATACGGGTCTGGGGCCAACGTCCTGACTTTC
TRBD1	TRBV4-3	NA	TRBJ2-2	CASSQWTGNTGELFF	TGCGCCAGCAGCCAATGGACAGGGAACACCGGGGAGCTGTTTTTT
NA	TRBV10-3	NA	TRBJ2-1	CAISPRGVGSYNEQFF	TGTGCCATCAGTCCTAGGGGGGTGGGGTCCTACAATGAGCAGTTCTTC
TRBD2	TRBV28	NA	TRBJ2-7	CASSLVIIAGKISYEQYF	TGTGCCAGCAGTTTAGTCATAATAGCGGGAAAGATCTCCTACGAGCAGTACTTC
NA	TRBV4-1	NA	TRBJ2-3	CASSSAAGGGGRSDTQYF	TGCGCCAGCAGCTCTGCCGCAGGGGGAGGGGGTCGCTCAGATACGCAGTATTTT
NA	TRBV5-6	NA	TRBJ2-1	CASSLTASSYNEQFF	TGTGCCAGCAGCCTGACAGCCAGCTCCTACAATGAGCAGTTCTTC
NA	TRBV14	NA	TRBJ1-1	CASSQDFRGGTEAFF	TGTGCCAGCAGCCAAGATTTTCGCGGTGGAACTGAAGCTTTCTTT
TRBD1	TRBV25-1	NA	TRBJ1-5	CASGQTGQPQHF	TGTGCCAGCGGTCAGACAGGGCAGCCCCAGCATTTT
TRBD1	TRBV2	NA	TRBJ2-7	CASRDRVGTYEQYF	TGTGCCAGCAGAGACAGGGTAGGAACCTACGAGCAGTACTTC
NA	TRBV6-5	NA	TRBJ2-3	CASSPGSYTDTQYF	TGTGCCAGCAGCCCCGGATCGTACACAGATACGCAGTATTTT
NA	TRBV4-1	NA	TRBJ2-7	CASSSSTNYEQYF	TGCGCCAGCAGCTCCTCGACTAACTACGAGCAGTACTTC
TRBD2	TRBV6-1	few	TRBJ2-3	CASSEKGTSGADTQYF	TGTGCCAGCAGTGAAAAAGGGACTAGCGGGGCAGATACGCAGTATTTT
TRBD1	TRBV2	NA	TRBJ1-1	CASSTGLNTEAFF	TGTGCCAGCTCGACAGGGTTGAACACTGAAGCTTTCTTT
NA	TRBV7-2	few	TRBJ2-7	CASSLGSLGYEQYF	TGTGCCAGCAGCTTAGGCTCTCTCGGGTACGAGCAGTACTTC
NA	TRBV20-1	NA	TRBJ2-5	CSAIFQETQYF	TGCAGTGCTATCTTCCAAGAGACCCAGTACTTC
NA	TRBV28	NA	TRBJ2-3	CASSLDNRETLWGTDTQYF	TGTGCCAGCAGTTTAGACAACCGGGAGACACTTTGGGGGACAGATACGCAGTATTTT